This TCR beta chain derives from a study of Ad26.COV2.S vaccination and SARS-CoV-2 variants. Study information: Doses of Ad26.COV2.S were injected into muscle once or twice, 56 days apart.

Germline CDR1 and CDR2: MNHEY and SMNVEV (reference sequence). Trimming shortened V by 6 bases and J by 4 bases, and 15 bases separated the two germline ends. The CDR3 loop spans 14 amino acids. Assay: immunoSEQ multiplex PCR; the TCRdb copy retains only in-frame clones and omits some. Here the sample spans around 350,000 clones, around 84% being singletons. Regarding treatment: 15 to 20 received Ad26.COV2.S at low or high dose, single or two shots; a few received placebo; per-sample allocation not given. Sampling occurred on day 63 after the first vaccine or placebo injection. The TCR originated in a person aged 18-65 years who received the Ad26.COV2.S COVID-19 vaccine or a placebo. Sample: peripheral blood, taken in a trial of Ad26.COV2.S vaccine versus placebo. The chain joins TRBV27 to TRBJ1-1; unclear D gene. The CDR3 DNA sequence: TGTGCCAGCAGCCGTCGGTCGGAGGGCACTGAAGCTTTCTTT. This codes for CASSRRSEGTEAFF.